The 24 T cell receptor beta chains presented below share a single source sample, sequenced in a study of regulatory T cells in long-lasting Graves disease. Time point defined: newly diagnosed GD, antithyroid drugs for less than 3 months. RNA isolated from PBMCs was used to make the TCR library. Both iRepertoire HTBI primers and Arm-PCR of CDR3 regions were used to build the TCR beta libraries. MiXCR, applied by TCRdb to the multiplex PCR reads, yields one record per CDR3 protein. Of 550,000 to 700,000 distinct CDR3 sequences in the sample, roughly 15% were seen once. A further study also used this sample, focusing on T cells in Graves' hyperthyroidism and ophthalmopathy.

This specimen was peripheral blood mononuclear cells (PBMCs), taken at new diagnosis, from a patient treated with antithyroid drugs. The receptor source for this set is a man aged 18 to 29 with Graves disease.

This clonotype was seen at least ten times. The chain combines TRBV20-1 with TRBJ2-5; D is uncertain. Deletions cut 4 bases from V and 5 bases from J, with 11 bases between. This CDR3 spans 12 amino acids. Per the germline V gene, CDR1 is DFQATT and CDR2 is SNEGSKA (reference sequence). The CDR3: CSATSVVETQYF. CDR3 coding DNA: TGCAGTGCTACCTCTGTGGTGGAGACCCAGTACTTC.

The table lists this clonotype with many counts. The chain carries TRBV6-1 and TRBJ2-7; 7 positions agree with TRBD1. With V trimmed by 6 bases and J by 3 bases, 2 bases remained unmatched. CDR1 and CDR2 from the germline V gene are MNHNS and SASEGT. This CDR3 region has 12 residues. CDR3 in amino acids: CASRTGDYEQYF. In nucleotides, the CDR3 is TGTGCCAGCAGAACAGGGGACTACGAGCAGTACTTC.

The rearrangement uses TRBV12-3 or TRBV12-4 and TRBJ2-1; 7 positions agree with TRBD1. Trimming took 7 bases from V and 7 from J; bases not matched to a gene: 10. The CDR3 has 14 residues. CDR3 amino acids: CASIQGTRSNEQFF. The DNA of the CDR3 is TGTGCCAGCATACAGGGGACGAGGTCGAATGAGCAGTTCTTC.

This clonotype appeared many times. This chain uses TRBV2 with TRBJ2-6, with a possible D match to TRBD2 (7 bases). CDR1 and CDR2 from the germline V gene are SNHLY and FYNNEI. Trimming pared 3 bases from V and 4 bases from J, leaving 16 bases between. The CDR3 loop spans 17 amino acids. The CDR3 region is CASSELRGAGGANVLTF. The CDR3 nucleotides are TGTGCCAGCAGTGAGCTCCGGGGGGCAGGGGGGGCCAACGTCCTGACTTTC.

This clonotype came up many times. The rearrangement links TRBV12-3 or TRBV12-4 to TRBJ2-1; D tentatively reads TRBD1 or TRBD2 (5 bases each). This CDR3 comprises 14 residues. V lost 8 bases and J lost 3, with 14 bases in between. The CDR3 here is CASVSGTVYNEQFF. CDR3 bases: TGTGCCAGCGTTTCCGGGACCGTCTACAATGAGCAGTTCTTC.

The rearrangement joins TRBV14 to TRBJ1-1; D is possibly TRBD1 (6 bases). The V end lost 1 base, the J end lost 11 bases, and 17 bases lay between the germline ends. This CDR3 is built from 14 residues. The germline V gene has CDR1 SGHDN and CDR2 FVKESK. CDR3 DNA sequence: TGTGCCAGCAGCCAAGCGGAGAGGGGGTTGAAGGCTTTCTTT. It codes for CASSQAERGLKAFF.

There are many counts of this clonotype. The CDR3 region has the DNA TGCAGTGCTAGATGGGACACCATATATTTT. Encoded protein: CSARWDTIYF. This chain joins TRBV20-1 and TRBJ1-3; D gene unclear. The V and J ends lost 2 bases and 8 bases respectively, with 4 bases between them. This CDR3 spans 10 amino acids. Germline V gene data show CDR1 as DFQATT and CDR2 as SNEGSKA (reference sequence).

This clonotype was found a few times. The chain couples TRBV3-1 to TRBJ1-4; D gene unclear. The V end was cut by 4 bases, the J end by 6 bases, with 12 bases between. Germline lookup yields CDR1 LGHDT and CDR2 YNNKEL (reference sequence). CDR3 size: 14 residues. DNA for the CDR3: TGTGCCAGCAGCCCCGACGTAGGGTATGAAAAACTGTTTTTT. Translated, it gives CASSPDVGYEKLFF.

The CDR3 DNA is TGTGCCAGCAGGGATGACAGGGCGTATTATGGCTACACCTTC. Translation gives CASRDDRAYYGYTF. This chain connects TRBV12-3 or TRBV12-4 to TRBJ1-2; 7 bases align to TRBD1. This CDR3 is built from 14 residues. The junction had 9 bases not matched to a gene; V was cut back by 6 bases and J by 5 bases.

This clonotype was counted a few times. The chain employs TRBV6-2 or TRBV6-3 and TRBJ2-2, with D maybe TRBD1 (6 bases). The CDR3 extends over 16 amino acids. V dropped 5 bases and J dropped 1 base, with 14 bases sitting between them. The germline V gene encodes CDR1 MNHEY and CDR2 SVGEGT. CDR3 sequence reads: CASSGPDRRNTGELFF. As DNA, the CDR3 is TGTGCCAGCAGTGGCCCCGACAGGAGGAACACCGGGGAGCTGTTTTTT.

This clonotype was recorded at least ten times. The chain couples TRBV6-2 or TRBV6-3 to TRBJ2-1; 10 bases line up with TRBD2. Trimming cost V 10 bases and J 8 bases; bases outside gene matches: 14. In germline, CDR1 is MNHEY, CDR2 SVGEGT. This CDR3 is built from 15 residues. The CDR3 loop is CATILAGGLGYEQFF. The CDR3 DNA sequence: TGTGCCACCATCTTAGCGGGAGGTCTTGGTTATGAGCAGTTCTTC.

This clonotype was counted many times. The chain carries TRBV6-1 and TRBJ1-5, with a weak D call TRBD1 (5 bases). V lost 7 bases, J lost 4 bases, and 14 bases lay in between. CDR3 size: 14 residues. Germline V gives CDR1 MNHNS, CDR2 SASEGT. In nucleotides, the CDR3 is TGTGCCAGCATTTGGGGCAGGTCGAATCAGCCCCAGCATTTT. This gives the protein CASIWGRSNQPQHF.

Many counts were recorded for this clonotype. The chain employs TRBV27 and TRBJ1-1; 7 bases fit TRBD1. The CDR3 contains 13 residues. With 4 bases clipped from V and 6 bases from J, the junction kept 5 bases outside the gene matches. CDR1 is MNHEY and CDR2 is SMNVEV in the germline V gene (reference sequence). The CDR3 nucleotides are TGTGCCAGCAGTTGGGGACAGACGGCTGAAGCTTTCTTT. This translates into CASSWGQTAEAFF.

The rearrangement joins TRBV11-2 to TRBJ2-7; TRBD1 might be the D (5 bases). This CDR3 has 14 residues. CDR1 SGHAT and CDR2 FQNNGV come from the germline V gene. V was clipped by 3 bases and J by 5 bases, with 14 bases between them. For the CDR3, the DNA is TGTGCCAGCAGCTTGACAGAATTAGTACACGAGCAGTACTTC. It translates to CASSLTELVHEQYF.

At least ten counts were recorded for this clonotype. The chain carries TRBV11-2 and TRBJ2-5; possibly TRBD2 for D (5 bases). Germline CDR1 is SGHAT and CDR2 is FQNNGV. The CDR3 runs 15 residues. V lost 1 base and J lost 2, with 11 bases in between. This chain's CDR3 is CASSLGPGRQETQYF. CDR3 in DNA: TGTGCCAGCAGCTTAGGCCCTGGGAGACAAGAGACCCAGTACTTC. The full variable domain, completed using reference TRBV11-2 and TRBJ2-5, is EAGVAQSPRYKIIEKRQSVAFWCNPISGHATLYWYQQILGQGPKLLIQFQNNGVVDDSQLPKDRFSAERLKGVDSTLKIQPAKLEDSAVYLCASSLGPGRQETQYFGPGTRLLVL.

V is TRBV19 and J is TRBJ2-6; D gene unclear. Germline CDR1 reads LNHDA; CDR2 reads SQIVND (reference sequence). The ends were cut back, 11 bases at V and 4 bases at J, with 12 bases in the middle. This CDR3 region has 13 residues. The CDR3 DNA reads as TGTGCCGCGGAGACCACGGGGGCCAACGTCCTGACTTTC. Amino acid sequence: CAAETTGANVLTF.

The V call is TRBV7-9, the J call TRBJ1-5, with a weak D call TRBD1 (6 bases). The CDR3 sequence is 14 residues long. CDR1 is SEHNR and CDR2 is FQNEAQ in the germline V gene (reference sequence). Trimming removed 5 bases at V and 6 bases at J, with 14 bases between. CDR3 DNA: TGTGCCAGCAGCCCCCCGGGGGCGATTCAGCCCCAGCATTTT. Translating gives CASSPPGAIQPQHF.

This clonotype was counted only a few times. The rearrangement joins TRBV7-9 to TRBJ1-1; D remains unclear. V lost 1 base, J lost 5 bases, and 20 bases lay in between. The CDR3 loop spans 17 amino acids. CDR1 is SEHNR and CDR2 is FQNEAQ in the germline V gene (reference sequence). CDR3 loop: CASSLGVIGKAETEAFF. CDR3 nucleotide sequence: TGTGCCAGCAGCTTAGGCGTCATCGGGAAAGCGGAAACTGAAGCTTTCTTT.

This clonotype was found many times. The chain joins TRBV11-2 to TRBJ2-3; 13 bases align to TRBD2. The CDR3 runs 19 residues. The V and J ends lost 5 bases and 3 bases, in that order; junction bases with no gene match: 14. Germline V CDR1 and CDR2: SGHAT, FQNNGV. The CDR3 nucleotides read TGTGCCAGCAGCCCACCCCCGGGACTAGCGGGAATGGTGACAGATACGCAGTATTTT. Its protein product is CASSPPPGLAGMVTDTQYF. Filled out from reference TRBV11-2 and TRBJ2-3, the complete variable domain reads EAGVAQSPRYKIIEKRQSVAFWCNPISGHATLYWYQQILGQGPKLLIQFQNNGVVDDSQLPKDRFSAERLKGVDSTLKIQPAKLEDSAVYLCASSPPPGLAGMVTDTQYFGPGTRLTVL.

This clonotype has just a few counts. The V gene is TRBV6-5, the J gene TRBJ1-6, with TRBD1 as a possible D gene (5 bases). In germline, CDR1 is MNHEY, CDR2 SVGAGI. This CDR3 contains 19 residues. The V end was cut by 2 bases, the J end by 0 bases, with 17 bases between. CDR3 in amino acids: CASSYSSTDLRSYNSPLHF. The CDR3 DNA follows: TGTGCCAGCAGTTACAGTTCGACAGATCTACGCTCCTATAATTCACCCCTCCACTTT.

This clonotype has at least ten counts. The chain carries TRBV5-1 and TRBJ2-1; D ambiguous. The V gene lost 0 bases and the J gene lost 0 bases, with 10 bases spanning the gap. Per the germline V gene, CDR1 is SGHRS and CDR2 is YFSETQ. The CDR3 spans 16 residues. The chain's CDR3 is CASSLEAPSSYNEQFF. The DNA for the CDR3 is TGCGCCAGCAGCTTGGAGGCACCTAGCTCCTACAATGAGCAGTTCTTC. Looking up the rest from reference TRBV5-1 and TRBJ2-1 gives the full variable domain: KAGVTQTPRYLIKTRGQQVTLSCSPISGHRSVSWYQQTPGQGLQFLFEYFSETQRNKGNFPGRFSGRQFSNSRSEMNVSTLELGDSALYLCASSLEAPSSYNEQFFGPGTRLTVL.

The count of this clonotype is one. This chain uses TRBV5-5 with TRBJ1-2, with D maybe TRBD1 (6 bases). Germline lookup yields CDR1 SGHKS and CDR2 YYEKEE (reference sequence). This CDR3 comprises 15 residues. The V end lost 3 bases, the J end lost 2 bases, and 14 bases lay between the germline ends. CDR3 sequence: CASSSLGGANYGYTF. Written as DNA, the CDR3 is TGTGCCAGCAGCTCCCTAGGGGGAGCGAACTATGGCTACACCTTC.

This clonotype was found once. A much larger clone sits a single nucleotide away, making a read error possible. The rearrangement joins TRBV12-3 or TRBV12-4 to TRBJ2-5; the match to TRBD1 covers 8 bases. The CDR3 sequence is 14 residues long. Trimming cost V 11 bases and J 2 bases; bases outside gene matches: 10. The CDR3 nucleotides are TGTGCCGGCACCAACTGGGACAGGCAAGAGACCCAGTACTTC. Protein: CAGTNWDRQETQYF.

This clonotype was found many times. The chain uses TRBV11-2 and TRBJ2-3; D remains ambiguous. Germline CDR1 SGHAT, CDR2 FQNNGV. V gave up 1 base and J gave up 6 bases, with 11 bases separating them. This CDR3 has 14 amino acids. CDR3 amino acids: CASSLALTSDTQYF. DNA of the CDR3: TGTGCCAGCAGCTTAGCCCTTACCTCCGATACGCAGTATTTT.